Following are 5 T cell receptor beta chains from one sample sequenced in a study of a mutant IDH1 vaccine in newly diagnosed glioma (dated by TCRdb to about 2021). Libraries came from the immunoSEQ multiplex PCR assay. TCRdb carries this immuneACCESS record with in-frame sequences only. Its versions omit some clonotypes, under half of them owing to an unresolved V gene in the studies checked, with the rest unexplained. Across this sample there are about 88,000 clones, with almost 85% seen only once. Less than 5.5% of the sample rests with the top ten. The time point label, as the study defines it: baseline, week 1 (first vaccination visit). In light of the paper, this sample's treatment or condition label describes: pre-vaccination baseline after standard-of-care therapy. Sequences were derived from PBMCs, sampled from a glioma patient treated with radiotherapy, temozolomide or both. These receptors were obtained from a man aged 35 to 55 with glioma. Some clones in this sample may be carry-over from other donors' samples.

The rearrangement links TRBV18 to TRBJ2-2, with D possibly matching TRBD2 (5 bases). This CDR3 comprises 15 residues. Germline V lookup: CDR1 KGHSH, CDR2 LQKENI. Deletions cut 0 bases from V and 7 bases from J, with 12 bases between. The CDR3 loop is CASSPPIGVGGELFF. The CDR3 region has the DNA TGTGCCAGCTCACCACCGATCGGGGTTGGCGGGGAGCTGTTTTTT.

This clone was observed a single time. The chain links TRBV10-2 to TRBJ2-7, with 9 bases that match TRBD1. Germline CDR1 is WSHSY and CDR2 is SAAADI. CDR3 length equals 13 residues. J was trimmed by 5 bases and V by 6 bases; bases with no gene match: 5. CDR3 coding DNA: TGCGCCAGCAGCCAACAGGGGGCCAACGAGCAGTACTTC. Translated, it gives CASSQQGANEQYF.

J is TRBJ2-3 and V is TRBV5-1; 8 nucleotides align to TRBD2. CDR1 SGHRS and CDR2 YFSETQ come from the germline V gene. The CDR3 runs 15 residues. Trimming at V came to 2 bases and at J to 4 bases, leaving 6 bases not matched to a gene. CDR3 residues: CASSFVGGGPDTQYF. The DNA of the CDR3 is TGCGCCAGCAGCTTTGTCGGGGGGGGCCCAGATACGCAGTATTTT.

CDR3 in DNA: TGCGCCAGCAGCCATGCAGACTATAATTCACCCCTCCACTTT. This sequence encodes CASSHADYNSPLHF. The chain uses TRBV4-1 and TRBJ1-6, with D uncertain. V lost 3 bases to trimming and J lost 3 bases, with 6 bases between them. The CDR3 covers 14 residues. Germline V gives CDR1 MGHRA, CDR2 YSYEKL.

This sequence joins TRBV2 and TRBJ1-4; 8 bases line up with TRBD1. CDR3 length: 16 residues. V dropped 4 bases and J dropped 0; count of bases not matched to a gene: 4. CDR1 and CDR2 (germline): SNHLY, FYNNEI. The CDR3 DNA is TGTGCCAGCAGTGGGACAGGGTATGCAACTAATGAAAAACTGTTTTTT. It translates to CASSGTGYATNEKLFF.